Below, one T cell receptor beta chain is given with its context. Its cognate antigen is unknown. Assay used: immunoSEQ multiplex PCR; TCRdb lists only in-frame clones, some missing. The sample shows around 120,000 clones, over 75% of them seen only once. The data stem from a study of T cell responses to AZD1222 COVID-19 vaccine. General observations from the study: The donor cohort was predominantly white British with a female majority, and clonal diversity may have been underestimated.

The input for sequencing was peripheral blood, taken on day 0 of MenACWY control vaccination. The clonotype comes from an adult in good health.

The CDR3 DNA follows: TGTGCCAGCAGTTTAACTGCTAGCGGATACTACGAGCAGTACTTC. It encodes CASSLTASGYYEQYF. This rearrangement joins TRBV28 to TRBJ2-7; 7 bases agree with TRBD2. Germline V gene lookup returns CDR1 MDHEN and CDR2 SYDVKM. The J segment lost 3 bases and the V segment lost 2 bases, leaving 7 bases of the junction unmatched. The CDR3 has 15 amino acids.